This T cell receptor beta chain was captured in a study of blood T cell repertoires in COVID-19. About the research overall: T cells, B-cell-depleted T cells, or PBMCs provided the cDNA or gDNA that served as material.

Authors' processing steps: Cell counts per sample came from amplifying reference gene primers. The assay was immunoSEQ multiplex PCR, and TCRdb's table has in-frame clones only and misses some. V and J calls and clone size are as listed in that table; D and trimming were resolved from the DNA. The data hold over 600,000 clones, with about 87% observed a single time. CDR1 and CDR2 from the germline V gene are LGHNA and YSLEER. The CDR3 totals 14 residues. Points on this clone: A read error may produce the germline difference seen at one junction end.

The source of this sequence is a woman under 30 with acute or convalescent COVID-19. The V and J genes are TRBV4-3 and TRBJ2-7, with D perhaps TRBD1 (5 bases). The sequenced sample consisted of peripheral blood. CDR3 in amino acids: CASSQPLGLGQSLF. CDR3 DNA: TGCGCCAGCAGCCAACCCCTGGGTTTGGGGCAGTCCTTATTC.